This T cell receptor beta chain is drawn from a study of cytomegalovirus exposure and HLA in healthy donors. Use of 60 Vbeta and 13 Jbeta primers characterized the PCR. Measured with immunoSEQ multiplex PCR; TCRdb has only the in-frame clones, and not every one. The sample lists 150,000 to 200,000 clones, roughly 9.5% occurring once. This clone was observed many times. Trimming shortened V by 3 bases and J by 2 bases, and 6 bases separated the two germline ends. CDR1 and CDR2 (germline): SGHNT, YYREEE (reference sequence). CDR3 size: 13 residues. This sequence joins TRBV5-4 and TRBJ1-3; D not certain. The sequencing sample was made of PBMCs. The TCR sequence derives from a woman younger than 45 in good health and CMV-seropositive. The CDR3 spells CASSSGPGNTIYF. CDR3 DNA: TGTGCCAGCAGCTCCGGTCCTGGAAACACCATATATTTT.